The entry that follows covers one TCR beta chain sequence. The target antigen is unknown. As to treatment: about 20 received Ad26.COV2.S at low or high dose, single or two shots; 5 received placebo; per-sample allocation not given. Samples analyzed were those drawn on day 63 after the first vaccine or placebo injection. Boston supplied an adult donor aged 18-55 years. This sample is drawn from a study of Ad26.COV2.S vaccination and SARS-CoV-2 variants. Whole-study findings and limits: Possibly, TCR breadth and depth analyses underestimated total T cell responses.

V gave up 5 bases and J gave up 3 bases, with 17 bases separating them. The CDR3 spans 15 residues. Per the germline V gene, CDR1 is SGHAT and CDR2 is FQNNGV. This table comes from immunoSEQ multiplex PCR, and its TCRdb copy is limited to in-frame clones, with some not included. The table shows around 380,000 clones, with about 88% occurring only once. The starting material was peripheral blood, obtained in a trial of Ad26.COV2.S vaccine versus placebo. The gene calls are TRBV11-2 and TRBJ2-7; D perhaps matches TRBD1 (7 bases). The clonotype comes from a person between 18 and 60 years old who received the Ad26.COV2.S COVID-19 vaccine or a placebo. The CDR3 bases are TGTGCCAGCAGCCCTCAGGGGGGTCCAATCTACGAGCAGTACTTC. Its protein product is CASSPQGGPIYEQYF.